This section outlines one T cell receptor beta chain sequence together with its context. The data originate from a study of blood T cell repertoires in COVID-19. About the research overall: The study drew acute and convalescent COVID-19 samples from the United States, Italy and Spain. PBMCs, B-cell-depleted T cells, or T cells were the source of the cDNA or gDNA that made up the material.

Original processing notes: It was from reference gene primer amplification that nucleated cell counts were estimated. Clones were read by immunoSEQ multiplex PCR, and TCRdb kept only the in-frame ones, dropping some. V, J and clone size derive from that table, while D and trimming were established from the DNA sequence. The table records some 180,000 clones, roughly 76% of them present only once. CDR3 length: 14 amino acids. The V segment lost 5 bases and the J segment 7 bases; nucleotides outside the gene matches: 10. Per the germline V gene, CDR1 is SGHVS and CDR2 is FQNEAQ. This receptor was taken from a woman aged 45-59 years with active or convalescent COVID-19. Source material: peripheral blood. The chain uses TRBV7-8 and TRBJ1-2; the match to TRBD1 covers 7 bases. The CDR3 DNA follows: TGTGCCAGCAGCCCACAGGGGTCTATGGGTGGCTACACCTTC. Residues: CASSPQGSMGGYTF.